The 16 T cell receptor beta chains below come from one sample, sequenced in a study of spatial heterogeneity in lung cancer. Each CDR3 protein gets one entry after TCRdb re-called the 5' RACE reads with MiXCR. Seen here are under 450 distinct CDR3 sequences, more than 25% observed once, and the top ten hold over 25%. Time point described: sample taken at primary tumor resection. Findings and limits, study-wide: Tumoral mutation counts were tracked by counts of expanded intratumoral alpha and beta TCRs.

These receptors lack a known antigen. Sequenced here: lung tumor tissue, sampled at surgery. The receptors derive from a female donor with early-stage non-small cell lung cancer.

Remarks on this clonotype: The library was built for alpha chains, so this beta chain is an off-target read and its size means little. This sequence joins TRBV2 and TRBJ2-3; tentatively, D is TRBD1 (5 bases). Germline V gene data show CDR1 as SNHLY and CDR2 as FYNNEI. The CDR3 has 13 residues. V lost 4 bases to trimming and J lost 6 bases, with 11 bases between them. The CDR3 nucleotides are TGTGCCAGCAGTGCAGGGTTGGGGGATACGCAGTATTTT. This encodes CASSAGLGDTQYF.

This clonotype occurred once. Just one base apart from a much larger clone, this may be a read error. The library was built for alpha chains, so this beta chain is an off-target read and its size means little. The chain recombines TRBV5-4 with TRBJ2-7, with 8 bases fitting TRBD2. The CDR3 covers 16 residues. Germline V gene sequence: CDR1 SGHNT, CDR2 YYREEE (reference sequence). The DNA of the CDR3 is TGTGCCAACAGCTTGGCCGGCGGGGGGACCACCTACGAGCAGTACTTC. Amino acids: CANSLAGGGTTYEQYF.

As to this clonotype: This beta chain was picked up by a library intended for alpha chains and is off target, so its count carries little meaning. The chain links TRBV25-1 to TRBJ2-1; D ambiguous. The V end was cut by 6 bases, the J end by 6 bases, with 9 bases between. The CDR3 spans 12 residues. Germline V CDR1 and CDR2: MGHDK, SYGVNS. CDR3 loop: CASSPAANEQFF. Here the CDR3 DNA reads TGTGCCAGCAGCCCTGCGGCCAATGAGCAGTTCTTC.

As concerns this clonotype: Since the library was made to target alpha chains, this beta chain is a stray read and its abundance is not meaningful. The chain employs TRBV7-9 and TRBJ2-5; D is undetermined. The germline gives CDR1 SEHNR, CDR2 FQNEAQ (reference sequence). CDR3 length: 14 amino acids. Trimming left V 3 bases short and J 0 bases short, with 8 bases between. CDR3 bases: TGTGCCAGCAGCTTTGCCGGACACCAAGAGACCCAGTACTTC. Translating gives CASSFAGHQETQYF.

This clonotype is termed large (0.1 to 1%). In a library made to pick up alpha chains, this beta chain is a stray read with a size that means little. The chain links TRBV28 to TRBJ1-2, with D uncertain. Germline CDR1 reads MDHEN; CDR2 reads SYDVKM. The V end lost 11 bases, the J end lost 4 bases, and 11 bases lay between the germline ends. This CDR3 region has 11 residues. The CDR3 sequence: CAVGSTYGYTF. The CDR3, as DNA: TGTGCCGTCGGGAGTACCTATGGCTACACCTTC.

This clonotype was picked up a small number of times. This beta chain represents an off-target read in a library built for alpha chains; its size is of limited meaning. The DNA for the CDR3 is TGTGCCTGGGAACTCGCTAGAACCTACGAGCAGTACTTC. Its translation: CAWELARTYEQYF. The chain is built from TRBV30 and TRBJ2-7, with D unclear. The CDR3 loop spans 13 amino acids. Looked up from germline, CDR1 is GTSNPN and CDR2 is SVGIG (reference sequence). V lost 5 bases and J 2 bases, leaving 13 bases between the germline ends.

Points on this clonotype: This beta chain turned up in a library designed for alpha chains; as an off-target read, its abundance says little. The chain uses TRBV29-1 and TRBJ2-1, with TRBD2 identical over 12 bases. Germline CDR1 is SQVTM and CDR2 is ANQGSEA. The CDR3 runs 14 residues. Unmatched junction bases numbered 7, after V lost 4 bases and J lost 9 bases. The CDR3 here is CSVVRLAGEGEQFF. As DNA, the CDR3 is TGCAGCGTTGTAAGACTAGCGGGAGAGGGTGAGCAGTTCTTC.

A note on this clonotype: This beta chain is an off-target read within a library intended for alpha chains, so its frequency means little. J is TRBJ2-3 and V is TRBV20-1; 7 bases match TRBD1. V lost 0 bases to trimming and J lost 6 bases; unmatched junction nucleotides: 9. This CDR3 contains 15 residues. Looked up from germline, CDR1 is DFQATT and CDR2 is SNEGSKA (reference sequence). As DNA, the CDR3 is TGCAGTGCTAGAGATCCCCAGGGGGAAGGGGATACGCAGTATTTT. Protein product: CSARDPQGEGDTQYF.

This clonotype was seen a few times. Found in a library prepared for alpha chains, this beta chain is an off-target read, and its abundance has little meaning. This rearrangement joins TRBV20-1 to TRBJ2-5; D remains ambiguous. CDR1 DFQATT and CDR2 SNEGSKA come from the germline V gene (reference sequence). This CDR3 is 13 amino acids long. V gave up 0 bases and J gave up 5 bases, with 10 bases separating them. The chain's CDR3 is CSARDRHGETQYF. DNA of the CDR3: TGCAGTGCTAGAGACAGGCACGGGGAGACCCAGTACTTC.

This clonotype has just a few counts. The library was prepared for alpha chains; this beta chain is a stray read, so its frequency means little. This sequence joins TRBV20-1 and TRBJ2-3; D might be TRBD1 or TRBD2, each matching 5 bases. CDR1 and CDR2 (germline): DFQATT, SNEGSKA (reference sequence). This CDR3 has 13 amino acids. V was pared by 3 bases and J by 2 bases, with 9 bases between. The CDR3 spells CSASEGHTDTQYF. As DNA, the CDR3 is TGCAGTGCTAGTGAGGGGCACACAGATACGCAGTATTTT.

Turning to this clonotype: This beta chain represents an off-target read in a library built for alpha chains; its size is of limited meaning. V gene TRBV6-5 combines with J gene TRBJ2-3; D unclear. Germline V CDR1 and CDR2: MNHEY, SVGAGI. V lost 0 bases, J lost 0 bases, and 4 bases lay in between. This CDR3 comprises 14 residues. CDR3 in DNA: TGTGCCAGCAGTTACTCGACTAGCACAGATACGCAGTATTTT. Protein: CASSYSTSTDTQYF.

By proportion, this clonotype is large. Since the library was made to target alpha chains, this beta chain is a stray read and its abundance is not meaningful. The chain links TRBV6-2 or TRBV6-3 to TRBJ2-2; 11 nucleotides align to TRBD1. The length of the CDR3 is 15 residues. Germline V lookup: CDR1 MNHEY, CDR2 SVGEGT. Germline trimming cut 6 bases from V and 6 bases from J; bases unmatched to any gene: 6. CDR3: CASRPPGQGAGELFF. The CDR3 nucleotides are TGTGCCAGCAGACCACCGGGACAGGGGGCCGGGGAGCTGTTTTTT.

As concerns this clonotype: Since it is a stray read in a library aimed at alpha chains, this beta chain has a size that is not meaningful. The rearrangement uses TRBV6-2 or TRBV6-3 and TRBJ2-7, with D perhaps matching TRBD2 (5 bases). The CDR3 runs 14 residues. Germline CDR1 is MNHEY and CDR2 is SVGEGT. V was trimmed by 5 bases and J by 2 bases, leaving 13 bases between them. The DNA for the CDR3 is TGTGCCAGCAGTGACCCTCCCGGGACCTACGAGCAGTACTTC. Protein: CASSDPPGTYEQYF.

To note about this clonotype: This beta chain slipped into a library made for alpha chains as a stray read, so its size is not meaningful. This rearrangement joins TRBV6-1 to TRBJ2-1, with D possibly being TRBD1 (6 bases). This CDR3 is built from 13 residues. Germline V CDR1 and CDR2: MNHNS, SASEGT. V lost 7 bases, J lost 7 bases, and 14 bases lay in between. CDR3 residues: CASIKGQTNEQFF. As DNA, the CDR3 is TGTGCCAGCATCAAGGGACAAACGAATGAGCAGTTCTTC.

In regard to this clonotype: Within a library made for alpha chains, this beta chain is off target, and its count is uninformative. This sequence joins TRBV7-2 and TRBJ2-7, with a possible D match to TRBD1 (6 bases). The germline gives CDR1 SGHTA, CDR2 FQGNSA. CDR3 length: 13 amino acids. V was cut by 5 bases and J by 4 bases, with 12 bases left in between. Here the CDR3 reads CASSPHREYEQYF. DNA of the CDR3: TGTGCCAGCAGCCCTCACAGGGAATACGAGCAGTACTTC.

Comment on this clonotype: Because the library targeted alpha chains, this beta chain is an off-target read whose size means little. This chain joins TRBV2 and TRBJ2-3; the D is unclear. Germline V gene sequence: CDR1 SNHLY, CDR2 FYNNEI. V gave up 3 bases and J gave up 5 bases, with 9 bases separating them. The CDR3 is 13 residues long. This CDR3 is CASSDRARDTQYF. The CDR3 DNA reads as TGTGCCAGCAGTGATAGGGCCCGAGATACGCAGTATTTT.